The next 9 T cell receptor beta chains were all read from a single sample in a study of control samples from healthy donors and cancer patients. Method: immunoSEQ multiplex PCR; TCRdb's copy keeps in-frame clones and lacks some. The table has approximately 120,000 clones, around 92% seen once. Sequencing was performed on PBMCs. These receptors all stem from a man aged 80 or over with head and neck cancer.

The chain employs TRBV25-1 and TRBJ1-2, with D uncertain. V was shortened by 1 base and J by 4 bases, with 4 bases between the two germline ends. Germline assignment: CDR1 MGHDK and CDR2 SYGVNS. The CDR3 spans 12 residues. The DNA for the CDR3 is TGTGCCAGCAGTGAATTCCTCTATGGCTACACCTTC. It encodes CASSEFLYGYTF.

CDR3 in DNA: TGTGCCAGTAGCACGACAGGGAAGACTCAGCCCCAGCATTTT. Protein sequence: CASSTTGKTQPQHF. This chain links TRBV19 with TRBJ1-5; 7 positions agree with TRBD1. The V and J ends lost 6 bases and 6 bases, in that order; junction bases with no gene match: 8. This CDR3 is 14 amino acids long. Germline V gene lookup returns CDR1 LNHDA and CDR2 SQIVND (reference sequence).

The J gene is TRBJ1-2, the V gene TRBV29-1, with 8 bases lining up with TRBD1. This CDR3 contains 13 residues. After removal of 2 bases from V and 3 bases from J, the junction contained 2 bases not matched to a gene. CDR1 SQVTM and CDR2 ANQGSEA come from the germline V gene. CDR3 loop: CSVEPGGHYGYTF. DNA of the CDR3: TGCAGCGTTGAACCAGGGGGCCACTATGGCTACACCTTC.

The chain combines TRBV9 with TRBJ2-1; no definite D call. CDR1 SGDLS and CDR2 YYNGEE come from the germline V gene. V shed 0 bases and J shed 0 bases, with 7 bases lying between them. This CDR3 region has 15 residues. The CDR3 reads CASSVDVSSYNEQFF. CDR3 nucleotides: TGTGCCAGCAGCGTAGATGTAAGCTCCTACAATGAGCAGTTCTTC. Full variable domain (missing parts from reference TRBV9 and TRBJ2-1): DSGVTQTPKHLITATGQRVTLRCSPRSGDLSVYWYQQSLDQGLQFLIQYYNGEERAKGNILERFSAQQFPDLHSELNLSSLELGDSALYFCASSVDVSSYNEQFFGPGTRLTVL.

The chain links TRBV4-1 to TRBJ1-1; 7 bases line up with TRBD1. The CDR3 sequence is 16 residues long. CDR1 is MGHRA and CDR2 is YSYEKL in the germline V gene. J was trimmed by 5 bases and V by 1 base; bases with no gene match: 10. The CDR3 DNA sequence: TGCGCCAGCAGCCAAGTTATAGACAGGGTCTATACTGAAGCTTTCTTT. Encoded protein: CASSQVIDRVYTEAFF.

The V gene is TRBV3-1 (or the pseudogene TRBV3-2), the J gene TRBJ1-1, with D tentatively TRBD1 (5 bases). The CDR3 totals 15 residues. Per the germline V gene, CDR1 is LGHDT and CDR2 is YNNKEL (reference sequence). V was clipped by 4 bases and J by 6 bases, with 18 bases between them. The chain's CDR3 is CASSPPGGPGAEAFF. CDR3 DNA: TGTGCCAGCAGCCCCCCGGGGGGACCAGGTGCTGAAGCTTTCTTT.

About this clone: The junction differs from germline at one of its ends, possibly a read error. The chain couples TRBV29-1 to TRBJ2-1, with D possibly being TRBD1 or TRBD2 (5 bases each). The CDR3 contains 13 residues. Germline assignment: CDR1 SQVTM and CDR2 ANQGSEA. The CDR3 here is CSPWDPAYNAQFF. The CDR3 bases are TGCAGCCCGTGGGACCCCGCCTACAATGCGCAGTTCTTC.

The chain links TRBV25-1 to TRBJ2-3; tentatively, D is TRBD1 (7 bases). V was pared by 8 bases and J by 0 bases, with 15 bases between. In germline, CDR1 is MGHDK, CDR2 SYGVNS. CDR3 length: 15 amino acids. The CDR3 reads CASAAAGGSTDTQYF. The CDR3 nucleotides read TGTGCCAGCGCAGCCGCAGGGGGGAGCACAGATACGCAGTATTTT. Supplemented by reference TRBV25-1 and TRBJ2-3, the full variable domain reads EADIYQTPRYLVIGTGKKITLECSQTMGHDKMYWYQQDPGMELHLIHYSYGVNSTEKGDLSSESTVSRIRTEHFPLTLESARPSHTSQYLCASAAAGGSTDTQYFGPGTRLTVL.

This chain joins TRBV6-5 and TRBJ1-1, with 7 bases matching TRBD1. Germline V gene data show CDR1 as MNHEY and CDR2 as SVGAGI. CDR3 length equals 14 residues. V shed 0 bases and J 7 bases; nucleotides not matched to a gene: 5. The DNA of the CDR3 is TGTGCCAGCAGTTACTCGACAGGGAGGGATGAAGCTTTCTTT. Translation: CASSYSTGRDEAFF.